Listed below are T cell receptor beta chains from one sample, sequenced in a study of T cell responses to AZD1222 COVID-19 vaccine. Assay used: immunoSEQ multiplex PCR; TCRdb lists only in-frame clones, some missing. The table includes roughly 100,000 clones, about 92% detected once. Source: peripheral blood, taken on day 0 of AZD1222 vaccination. Receptor source: an adult in good health. The CDR3 runs from the conserved cysteine through the conserved F or W. The order of the fields is J gene, D gene, V gene, clone size, CDR3 DNA, CDR3 protein. D genes are given only for firm matches. Expanded clones get a size class; other rows say once, few or many, or leave the size out.

>TRBJ1-3|-|TRBV19|-
TGTGCCAGTAGTATCGTTGTTGGAAACACCATATATTTT
CASSIVVGNTIYF
>TRBJ1-1|-|TRBV6-2/TRBV6-3|-
TGTGCCAGCAGCTACTCAGGGGTGAACACTGAAGCTTTCTTT
CASSYSGVNTEAFF
>TRBJ2-1|TRBD2|TRBV7-9|-
TGTGCCAGCAGCTGGCGGGGGAACAATGAGCAGTTCTTC
CASSWRGNNEQFF
>TRBJ1-5|TRBD1|TRBV5-6|once
TGTGCCAGCAGCTTGAGGGACAGAAATCAGCCCCAGCATTTT
CASSLRDRNQPQHF
>TRBJ2-3|TRBD1|TRBV10-3|-
TGTGCCATATTACGGGACAGGGGTGCAGATACGCAGTATTTT
CAILRDRGADTQYF
>TRBJ2-3|-|TRBV19|-
-
CASSWAGGTYF
>TRBJ1-4|TRBD1|TRBV7-9|-
TGTGCCAGCAGCTTAGATAAACAGGGGGGAAAACTGTTTTTT
CASSLDKQGGKLFF
>TRBJ2-2|TRBD2|TRBV4-1|-
TGCGCCAGCAGCCAAGGAGGCGGCGGGGGGGCCCGGGAGCTGTTTTTT
CASSQGGGGGARELFF
>TRBJ1-4|-|TRBV21-1|-
TGTGCCAGCAGCCTAAGGGACAGGATTGCGGAAAAACTGTTTTTT
CASSLRDRIAEKLFF
>TRBJ1-2|-|TRBV5-1|-
TGCGCCAGCACCCCGGTGGCGGGAGGGTATGGCTACACCTTC
CASTPVAGGYGYTF
>TRBJ1-4|-|TRBV2|-
TGTGCCAGCAGGCAGGAGACAGGCGGTAGGAAAAAACTGTTTTTT
CASRQETGGRKKLFF
>TRBJ2-1|-|TRBV3-1/TRBV3-2|-
TGTGCCAGCAGCCAAGGCAGGACTCCCTGGGATGAGCAGTTCTTC
CASSQGRTPWDEQFF
>TRBJ2-1|TRBD2|TRBV12-5|once
TGTGCTAGTGGTTCGGGGGGGACGGGCACCTACAATGAGCAGTTCTTC
CASGSGGTGTYNEQFF
>TRBJ2-3|-|TRBV10-3|-
TGTGCCATCAGTTACCAGGGGAGGGGCACAGATACGCAGTATTTT
CAISYQGRGTDTQYF
>TRBJ2-7|-|TRBV7-9|-
TGTGCCAGCAGCACCTCAGGGTACGAGCAGTACTTC
CASSTSGYEQYF
>TRBJ1-2|-|TRBV29-1|-
TGCAGCGGTGCCGAAAACTATGGCTACACCTTC
CSGAENYGYTF
>TRBJ1-3|-|TRBV30|-
TGTGCCTGGACTCCCAGTGTTACTGGAAACACCATATATTTT
CAWTPSVTGNTIYF
>TRBJ2-1|-|TRBV12-5|-
TGTGCTAGTGGTTTATGGGGGAATGAGCAGTTCTTC
CASGLWGNEQFF
>TRBJ2-1|-|TRBV4-3|-
TGCGCCAGCAGCCATTTAGTAGCGAACAATGAGCAGTTCTTC
CASSHLVANNEQFF
>TRBJ1-2|TRBD1|TRBV28|-
TGTGCCAGCAGCGAATCATCAGCAGGGGGCAACTATGGCTACACCTTC
CASSESSAGGNYGYTF
>TRBJ2-3|-|TRBV6-2/TRBV6-3|-
TGTGCCAGCAGTTACCTGGACTTGACAGATACGCAGTATTTT
CASSYLDLTDTQYF
>TRBJ1-3|-|TRBV5-6|few
TGTGCCAGCAGCCGAGCGGGACGGAACTCTGGAAACACCATATATTTT
CASSRAGRNSGNTIYF
>TRBJ2-2|-|TRBV7-3|-
TGTGCCAGCAGCTTACTAAAGGGGTTCACGAACACCGGGGAGCTGTTTTTT
CASSLLKGFTNTGELFF
>TRBJ2-2|-|TRBV7-2|-
TGTGCCAGCAGCTTACTGGGACAGAACACCGGGGAGCTGTTTTTT
CASSLLGQNTGELFF
>TRBJ2-7|TRBD2|TRBV6-5|-
TGTGCCAGCAGCGACGGGCGGGGGGGCGGCGAGCAGTACTTC
CASSDGRGGGEQYF
>TRBJ2-1|-|TRBV9|-
TGTGCCAGCAGCGCCTCACTAGGCCCGGGAGAGCAGTTCTTC
CASSASLGPGEQFF
>TRBJ2-5|-|TRBV4-3|few
TGCGCCAGCAGCCAAGACCTACCGGGGGCCCAAGAGACCCAGTACTTC
CASSQDLPGAQETQYF
>TRBJ2-7|TRBD1|TRBV7-6|-
TGTGCCAGCAGCAGGACAGGGGGCCTCGAGCAGTACTTC
CASSRTGGLEQYF
>TRBJ1-2|-|TRBV6-2/TRBV6-3|-
TGTGCCAGCAGCGACACCCCACCTTTCTATGGCTACACCTTC
CASSDTPPFYGYTF
>TRBJ1-1|-|TRBV4-2|-
TGTGCCAGCAGCCAAGGGCCTAACACTGAAGCTTTCTTT
CASSQGPNTEAFF
>TRBJ1-3|-|TRBV7-9|few
TGTGCCAGCAGCGAAGCAGTAGGAAACACCATATATTTT
CASSEAVGNTIYF
>TRBJ1-6|-|TRBV6-5|-
TGTGCCAGCAGTTACTCGGAGCGGTATAATTCACCCCTCCACTTT
CASSYSERYNSPLHF
>TRBJ1-6|-|TRBV6-2/TRBV6-3|few
TGTGCCAGCAGTTATGGAGGGGCCGCTATCCCTCTCCTCCACTTT
CASSYGGAAIPLLHF
>TRBJ2-2|TRBD1|TRBV12-3/TRBV12-4|-
TGTGCCAGCAGTGCGCAGGGGGTCGGGGAGCTGTTTTTT
CASSAQGVGELFF
>TRBJ1-3|-|TRBV7-2|-
TGTGCCAGCAGCACCGCACTCGGCTCTGGAAACACCATATATTTT
CASSTALGSGNTIYF
>TRBJ2-1|TRBD2|TRBV27|-
TGTGCCAGCAGTTTAGGGTCAGGGTGGCTAGCGGGAGTCCACAATGAGCAGTTCTTC
CASSLGSGWLAGVHNEQFF
>TRBJ1-6|-|TRBV6-5|-
TGTGCCAGCAACCAACAAGGACCGTATAATTCACCCCTCCACTTT
CASNQQGPYNSPLHF
>TRBJ2-7|TRBD1|TRBV19|-
TGTGCCAGTAGTATCCGACAGGGTACATATGAGCAGTACTTC
CASSIRQGTYEQYF
>TRBJ2-4|-|TRBV19|-
TGTGCCAGTCTGAGCTCCTCGGCCAAAAACATTCAGTACTTC
CASLSSSAKNIQYF
>TRBJ1-6|-|TRBV6-1|-
TGTGCCAGCAGTGAACCAAGGGTTTTACCCCTCCACTTT
CASSEPRVLPLHF
>TRBJ2-1|-|TRBV7-3|-
TGTGCCAGCAGCCCGGCCCGCTCGCATGAGCAGTTCTTC
CASSPARSHEQFF
>TRBJ1-2|TRBD1|TRBV10-3|-
TGTGCCGCTTCGGACAGGGACTATGGCTACACCTTC
CAASDRDYGYTF
>TRBJ1-1|TRBD1|TRBV24-1|-
TGTGCCACCAGTGATTATGGGCAGGGGGCATCGGGTCGTCGCACTGAAGCTTTCTTT
CATSDYGQGASGRRTEAFF
>TRBJ2-3|-|TRBV6-1|-
TGTGCCAGCAGTGAAGACACGGATAGCACAGATACGCAGTATTTT
CASSEDTDSTDTQYF
>TRBJ1-6|-|TRBV27|-
TGTGCCAGCAGAGTTGAAGGGGAGGATTCACCCCTCCACTTT
CASRVEGEDSPLHF
>TRBJ2-7|TRBD2|TRBV4-2|-
TGTGCCAGCAGCATGGGACTAGCGATCGACGAGCAGTACTTC
CASSMGLAIDEQYF